Detailed here is one T cell receptor (beta chain). Allocation to cohorts depended on clinical history reported by the participants. These data are taken from a study of blood T cell repertoires in COVID-19. Study background: PBMCs, B-cell-depleted T cells, or T cells provided the cDNA or gDNA that made up the material.

Clones were read by immunoSEQ multiplex PCR, and TCRdb kept only the in-frame ones, dropping some. The table lists 200,000 or so clones, roughly 85% of them singletons. The junction had 10 bases not matched to a gene; V was cut back by 3 bases and J by 5 bases. There are 14 residues in the CDR3. Germline CDR1 and CDR2: DFQATT and SNEGSKA (reference sequence). The V call is TRBV20-1, the J call TRBJ2-7, with TRBD1 identical over 7 bases. The sequence was collected from a woman aged 40 to 55 with acute COVID-19. Sequencing input: PBMCs or T cells enriched from blood (not recorded which). CDR3 loop: CSASQSTGKHEQYF. The CDR3 nucleotides are TGCAGTGCTAGTCAGTCGACAGGGAAACACGAGCAGTACTTC.